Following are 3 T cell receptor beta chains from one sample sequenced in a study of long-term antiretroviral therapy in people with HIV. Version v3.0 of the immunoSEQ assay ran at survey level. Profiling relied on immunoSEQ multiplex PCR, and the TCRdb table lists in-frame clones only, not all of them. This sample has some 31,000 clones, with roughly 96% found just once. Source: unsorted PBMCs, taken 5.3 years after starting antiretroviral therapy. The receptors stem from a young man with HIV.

In DNA, the CDR3 is TGTGGGTCCAGTGGGCTTAGCACAGATACGCAGTATTTT. Its translation: CGSSGLSTDTQYF. This sequence joins TRBV6-6 and TRBJ2-3, with D hard to call. CDR1 and CDR2 (germline): MNHNY, SVGAGI (reference sequence). CDR3 length: 13 amino acids.

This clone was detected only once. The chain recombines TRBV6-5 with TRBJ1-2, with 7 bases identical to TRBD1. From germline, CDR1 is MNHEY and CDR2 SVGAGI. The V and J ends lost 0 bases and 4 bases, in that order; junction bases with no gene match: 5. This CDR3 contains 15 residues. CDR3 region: CASSYSDHRGYGYTF. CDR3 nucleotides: TGTGCCAGCAGTTACTCGGATCACAGGGGCTATGGCTACACCTTC.

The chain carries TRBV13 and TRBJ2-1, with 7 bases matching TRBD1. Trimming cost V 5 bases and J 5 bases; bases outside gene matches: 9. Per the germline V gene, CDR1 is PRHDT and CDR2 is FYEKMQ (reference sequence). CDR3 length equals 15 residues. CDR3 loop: CASSTTGFFHNEQFF. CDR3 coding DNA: TGTGCCAGCAGCACGACAGGGTTCTTCCACAATGAGCAGTTCTTC.